Below, 32 T cell receptor beta chains from the same sample are listed, as sequenced in a study of STAT5B mutations in CD4+ large granular lymphocyte leukemia. Produced via immunoSEQ multiplex PCR; TCRdb's table is partial and in-frame only. The repertoire includes 20,000 or so clones, more than 65% of them detected once, and around 28% sits in the top ten. What was sequenced was CD4+ T cells from blood buffy coats. These receptors came from a human donor in good health.

The rearrangement uses TRBV7-2 and TRBJ2-1; no firm D call. The germline gives CDR1 SGHTA, CDR2 FQGNSA. This CDR3 contains 14 residues. V was trimmed by 2 bases and J by 10 bases, leaving 15 bases between them. The CDR3: CASSLISTDVEQFF. CDR3 nucleotide sequence: TGTGCCAGCAGCTTAATCTCGACGGACGTAGAGCAGTTCTTC.

CDR3 residues: CASSLAGTPSGEQYF. CDR3 coding DNA: TGTGCCAGCAGCTTGGCGGGCACCCCGTCGGGAGAGCAGTACTTC. The chain combines TRBV5-4 with TRBJ2-7; possible D gene TRBD2, 5 bases. The CDR3 contains 15 residues. Germline assignment: CDR1 SGHNT and CDR2 YYREEE (reference sequence). V was shortened by 0 bases and J by 7 bases, with 17 bases between the two germline ends.

By sample share, this clone is medium-sized. The chain has TRBV9 and TRBJ2-5; D not certain. There are 15 residues in the CDR3. Germline CDR1 and CDR2: SGDLS and YYNGEE. With 2 bases removed from V and 4 bases from J, the gap between germline ends came to 15 bases. In nucleotides, the CDR3 is TGTGCCAGCAGCGTGGCTTTGACCCCGGGAGAGACCCAGTACTTC. It specifies CASSVALTPGETQYF.

V usage is TRBV7-6 and J usage is TRBJ1-1; TRBD1 aligns across 8 bases. Losses at the gene ends were 5 bases for V and 5 bases for J; bases not matched to a gene: 13. CDR3 length: 16 amino acids. Germline CDR1 reads SGHVS; CDR2 reads FNYEAQ. For the CDR3, the DNA is TGTGCCAGCAGCCGCATTCCACAGGGGGTTGGAACTGAAGCTTTCTTT. This encodes CASSRIPQGVGTEAFF.

V and J are TRBV5-1 and TRBJ2-7, with TRBD1 matching 8 bases. Germline CDR1 SGHRS, CDR2 YFSETQ. This CDR3 contains 14 residues. The V gene end was trimmed by 4 bases and the J gene end by 2 bases; junction bases not matched to a gene: 5. CDR3 coding DNA: TGCGCCAGCAGCACAGGGGGGTCAACCTACGAGCAGTACTTC. Amino acids: CASSTGGSTYEQYF.

For the CDR3, the DNA is TGCGCCAGCAGCTTCCAGGTTCACAATGAGCAGTTCTTC. This sequence encodes CASSFQVHNEQFF. The V call is TRBV5-1, the J call TRBJ2-1; the D is unclear. Between the trimmed V and J ends, which lost 2 bases and 5 bases, there was a span of 8 bases. The CDR3 has 13 amino acids. In germline, CDR1 is SGHRS, CDR2 YFSETQ.

The count of this clone is one. The chain has TRBV5-1 and TRBJ2-1, with TRBD2 identical over 10 bases. The V gene's germline CDR1 is SGHRS and CDR2 YFSETQ. Trimming at V came to 0 bases and at J to 15 bases, leaving 9 bases not matched to a gene. This CDR3 contains 14 residues. CDR3 protein: CASSLEGSSGSRFF. CDR3 nucleotide sequence: TGCGCCAGCAGCTTGGAGGGGTCTAGCGGGAGCCGGTTCTTC.

The count of this clone is one. The V gene is TRBV5-8, the J gene TRBJ1-5, with D possibly being TRBD1 (6 bases). Looked up from germline, CDR1 is SGHTS and CDR2 is YDEGEE. This CDR3 spans 15 amino acids. Trimming removed 5 bases from V and 0 bases from J, with 12 bases in between. The CDR3 protein is CASRIGQHSNQPQHF. Here the CDR3 DNA reads TGTGCCAGCAGAATCGGACAGCATAGCAATCAGCCCCAGCATTTT.

This chain uses TRBV13 with TRBJ2-1, with D possibly being TRBD2 (6 bases). CDR1 is PRHDT, CDR2 FYEKMQ, per germline (reference sequence). V lost 0 bases and J 10 bases, leaving 16 bases between the germline ends. This CDR3 spans 15 amino acids. The CDR3 DNA reads TGTGCCAGCAGCTTAGGCCCGCGGGGTGTGGGGGAGCAGTTCTTC. Protein product: CASSLGPRGVGEQFF.

This clone is termed medium-sized. The J gene is TRBJ1-1, the V gene TRBV5-1, with 7 bases lining up with TRBD1. Germline CDR1 reads SGHRS; CDR2 reads YFSETQ. With 0 bases clipped from V and 1 base from J, the junction kept 6 bases outside the gene matches. The CDR3 runs 16 residues. In DNA form, the CDR3 reads TGCGCCAGCAGCTTGGATCCGACAGGGTGGAACACTGAAGCTTTCTTT. Its translation: CASSLDPTGWNTEAFF. The entire variable domain, with the rest obtained from reference TRBV5-1 and TRBJ1-1, is as follows: KAGVTQTPRYLIKTRGQQVTLSCSPISGHRSVSWYQQTPGQGLQFLFEYFSETQRNKGNFPGRFSGRQFSNSRSEMNVSTLELGDSALYLCASSLDPTGWNTEAFFGQGTRLTVV.

The rearrangement links TRBV4-3 to TRBJ2-2; D is undetermined. Germline V CDR1 and CDR2: LGHNA, YSLEER. Trimming shortened V by 0 bases and J by 4 bases, and 12 bases separated the two germline ends. The CDR3 has 16 amino acids. CDR3: CASSQDSSSFTGELFF. The DNA of the CDR3 is TGCGCCAGCAGCCAAGATAGCTCGTCCTTCACCGGGGAGCTGTTTTTT.

V and J are TRBV6-1 and TRBJ2-5, with TRBD2 matching over 11 bases. The CDR3 is 16 amino acids. Trimming cost V 2 bases and J 2 bases; bases outside gene matches: 4. From germline, CDR1 is MNHNS and CDR2 SASEGT. The CDR3 region is CASSELAGGGQETQYF. The CDR3 nucleotides are TGTGCCAGCAGTGAACTAGCGGGAGGAGGACAAGAGACCCAGTACTTC.

The chain employs TRBV29-1 and TRBJ1-2; 7 bases align to TRBD1. Looked up from germline, CDR1 is SQVTM and CDR2 is ANQGSEA. The V gene end was trimmed by 6 bases and the J gene end by 5 bases; junction bases not matched to a gene: 12. The CDR3 loop spans 14 amino acids. The CDR3: CSVDPDRENYGYTF. In DNA form, the CDR3 reads TGCAGCGTCGACCCTGACAGGGAGAATTATGGCTACACCTTC. Using reference TRBV29-1 and TRBJ1-2 for the parts outside the CDR3, the full variable domain is SAVISQKPSRDICQRGTSLTIQCQVDSQVTMMFWYRQQPGQSLTLIATANQGSEATYESGFVIDKFPISRPNLTFSTLTVSNMSPEDSSIYLCSVDPDRENYGYTFGSGTRLTVV.

The chain combines TRBV5-6 with TRBJ2-1; 10 nucleotides line up with TRBD2. The length of the CDR3 is 17 residues. V was pared by 2 bases and J by 4 bases, with 9 bases of the junction left unmatched. Germline lookup yields CDR1 SGHDT and CDR2 YYEEEE. The CDR3 DNA is TGTGCCAGCAGCTTCCTCGCTACTAGCGGGGAGTACAATGAGCAGTTCTTC. Its protein is CASSFLATSGEYNEQFF.

J is TRBJ2-7 and V is TRBV7-7, with a weak D call TRBD1 (7 bases). CDR3 length equals 15 residues. The V and J ends lost 5 bases and 0 bases respectively, with 14 bases between them. Germline V gene lookup returns CDR1 SSHAT and CDR2 FNYEAQ (reference sequence). The CDR3 region is CASSQRRGPSYEQYF. Written as DNA, the CDR3 is TGTGCCAGCAGCCAACGGAGGGGGCCCTCCTACGAGCAGTACTTC.

The chain is built from TRBV29-1 and TRBJ1-2; possible D gene TRBD1, 5 bases. The CDR3 is 12 residues long. The V gene's germline CDR1 is SQVTM and CDR2 ANQGSEA. Trimming stripped 8 bases from V and 5 bases from J, with 15 bases between. CDR3 bases: TGCAGCTCCTCCTTGGGGGATTATGGCTACACCTTC. Amino acids: CSSSLGDYGYTF.

The chain combines TRBV7-2 with TRBJ2-2, with D possibly matching TRBD1 (7 bases). The germline V and J ends were trimmed by 5 bases and 5 bases, with 12 bases remaining between them. Germline V gene lookup returns CDR1 SGHTA and CDR2 FQGNSA. This CDR3 has 14 residues. The CDR3 region has the DNA TGTGCCAGCAGCCGCGGGACAGTGACCGGGGAGCTGTTTTTT. Amino acids: CASSRGTVTGELFF. The entire variable domain, with the rest obtained from reference TRBV7-2 and TRBJ2-2, is as follows: GAGVSQSPSNKVTEKGKDVELRCDPISGHTALYWYRQSLGQGLEFLIYFQGNSAPDKSGLPSDRFSAERTGGSVSTLTIQRTQQEDSAVYLCASSRGTVTGELFFGEGSRLTVL.

V usage is TRBV28 and J usage is TRBJ2-7, with D possibly TRBD1 on 6 matching bases. The CDR3 sequence is 13 residues long. Germline CDR1 and CDR2: MDHEN and SYDVKM. The V and J ends lost 6 bases and 4 bases respectively, with 13 bases between them. CDR3: CASSLGTSYEQYF. The CDR3 nucleotides read TGTGCCAGCAGCCTAGGGACATCTTACGAGCAGTACTTC.

The V and J genes are TRBV5-1 and TRBJ2-5, with TRBD1 as a possible D gene (5 bases). Per germline, CDR1 SGHRS and CDR2 YFSETQ. Trimming removed 4 bases at V and 5 bases at J, with 15 bases between. This CDR3 contains 14 residues. CDR3 loop: CASSQGSNWETQYF. DNA for the CDR3: TGCGCCAGCAGCCAGGGAAGTAACTGGGAGACCCAGTACTTC.

This clone was seen just once. The gene calls are TRBV7-9 and TRBJ2-7; a possible D gene is TRBD2 (6 bases). This CDR3 spans 15 amino acids. Germline V gene sequence: CDR1 SEHNR, CDR2 FQNEAQ (reference sequence). V lost 5 bases and J 3 bases, leaving 17 bases between the germline ends. The CDR3 nucleotides read TGTGCCAGCAGCCTAGGAGGGGACCCTCGCTACGAGCAGTACTTC. This encodes CASSLGGDPRYEQYF.

This clone is labeled as medium-sized. The gene calls are TRBV4-3 and TRBJ2-5, with D unclear. Trimming removed 0 bases at V and 1 base at J, with 9 bases between. The CDR3 is 15 amino acids. The germline CDR1 and CDR2 sequences are LGHNA and YSLEER. CDR3 in amino acids: CASSQEARFQETQYF. CDR3 DNA: TGCGCCAGCAGCCAAGAGGCCAGGTTCCAAGAGACCCAGTACTTC.

The chain links TRBV11-3 to TRBJ1-1, with D maybe TRBD1 (6 bases). The CDR3 loop spans 16 amino acids. The germline V and J ends were trimmed by 5 bases and 5 bases, with 21 bases remaining between them. Germline V lookup: CDR1 SGHNT, CDR2 YENEEA. The CDR3 protein is CASSLRATGRVTEAFF. CDR3 bases: TGTGCCAGCAGCCTCCGGGCCACAGGGAGAGTAACTGAAGCTTTCTTT.

The chain is built from TRBV19 and TRBJ2-1; D gene ambiguous. V lost 2 bases to trimming and J lost 2 bases, with 16 bases between them. The CDR3 is made up of 17 amino acids. The germline CDR1 and CDR2 sequences are LNHDA and SQIVND (reference sequence). CDR3 sequence reads: CASSIYIGGTTYNEQFF. The CDR3 bases are TGTGCCAGTAGTATATATATAGGCGGAACCACCTACAATGAGCAGTTCTTC. Based on the CDR3 plus reference TRBV19 and TRBJ2-1, the full variable domain is DGGITQSPKYLFRKEGQNVTLSCEQNLNHDAMYWYRQDPGQGLRLIYYSQIVNDFQKGDIAEGYSVSREKKESFPLTVTSAQKNPTAFYLCASSIYIGGTTYNEQFFGPGTRLTVL.

This clone was found a few times. This rearrangement joins TRBV9 to TRBJ1-4; TRBD1 aligns across 7 bases. The CDR3 is 14 amino acids. Trimming at V came to 2 bases and at J to 5 bases, leaving 3 bases not matched to a gene. In germline, CDR1 is SGDLS, CDR2 YYNGEE. The CDR3 nucleotides are TGTGCCAGCAGCGTCCGGGACAGAAATGAAAAACTGTTTTTT. This gives the protein CASSVRDRNEKLFF.

This chain connects TRBV7-9 to TRBJ2-1; weak D call: TRBD2 (6 bases). There are 14 residues in the CDR3. V lost 5 bases to trimming and J lost 12 bases, with 20 bases between them. In germline, CDR1 is SEHNR, CDR2 FQNEAQ (reference sequence). Written as DNA, the CDR3 is TGTGCCAGCAGCCCTTCCGGGACTGGCTTAACGCAGTTCTTC. It codes for CASSPSGTGLTQFF.

The chain joins TRBV19 to TRBJ2-3; D is ambiguous. V lost 8 bases, J lost 2 bases, and 11 bases lay in between. The germline V gene encodes CDR1 LNHDA and CDR2 SQIVND (reference sequence). This CDR3 contains 13 residues. The CDR3 loop is CASGQVNTDTQYF. In DNA form, the CDR3 reads TGTGCCAGTGGGCAGGTGAACACAGATACGCAGTATTTT.

The rearrangement uses TRBV5-4 and TRBJ1-1; possibly TRBD1 for D (6 bases). Germline V gene data show CDR1 as SGHNT and CDR2 as YYREEE (reference sequence). The V gene lost 3 bases and the J gene lost 0 bases, with 12 bases spanning the gap. CDR3 length: 15 residues. In DNA, the CDR3 is TGTGCCAGCAGCTCCCCGGGGACATTGAACACTGAAGCTTTCTTT. Its protein product is CASSSPGTLNTEAFF.

J is TRBJ2-7 and V is TRBV20-1, with D possibly called TRBD1 or TRBD2 (5 bases each). There are 11 residues in the CDR3. Germline lookup yields CDR1 DFQATT and CDR2 SNEGSKA (reference sequence). Trimming took off 5 bases at V and 4 bases at J, with 9 bases between the two ends. The CDR3 region is CSALGDYEQYF. The CDR3 DNA reads as TGCAGTGCTCTGGGGGATTACGAGCAGTACTTC.

This chain joins TRBV19 and TRBJ1-5; 7 bases map to TRBD1. The CDR3 length is 14 residues. V lost 4 bases and J lost 1; bases outside the gene matches: 1. Germline values: CDR1 LNHDA, CDR2 SQIVND (reference sequence). CDR3 region: CASSRGQSNQPQHF. The CDR3 DNA follows: TGTGCCAGTAGTAGGGGACAGAGCAATCAGCCCCAGCATTTT.

The chain has TRBV5-1 and TRBJ1-4, with 7 bases that match TRBD1. Trimming at V came to 4 bases and at J to 12 bases, leaving 12 bases not matched to a gene. This CDR3 has 14 amino acids. CDR1 is SGHRS and CDR2 is YFSETQ in the germline V gene. The CDR3 coding sequence is TGCGCCAGCAGCCCCGGACAGGCCCTGGGGGAACTGTTTTTT. It specifies CASSPGQALGELFF.

The chain carries TRBV4-1 and TRBJ2-2, with 7 bases matching TRBD1. The CDR3 sequence is 17 residues long. The ends lost 0 bases at V and 0 bases at J; junction bases unmatched: 4. Germline loops: CDR1 MGHRA, CDR2 YSYEKL. The CDR3 loop reads CASSQDFGTANTGELFF. In DNA, the CDR3 is TGCGCCAGCAGCCAAGATTTCGGGACAGCGAACACCGGGGAGCTGTTTTTT.

CDR3 sequence: CASDPGQGKNNEQFF. As DNA, the CDR3 is TGTGCCAGCGATCCGGGACAGGGGAAGAACAATGAGCAGTTCTTC. The chain carries TRBV6-6 and TRBJ2-1; 10 nucleotides agree with TRBD1. The CDR3 length is 15 residues. Germline trimming cut 8 bases from V and 5 bases from J; bases unmatched to any gene: 9. Germline values: CDR1 MNHNY, CDR2 SVGAGI (reference sequence).